These T cell receptor beta chains were read from a single sample in a study of T-cell memory formation after mild COVID-19. MiXCR was run by TCRdb on the 5' RACE reads, yielding one entry per CDR3 protein. The table has about 350,000 distinct CDR3 sequences, around 27% seen once. The sequenced sample consisted of PBMCs or a T cell subset sorted from them (not recorded which). These receptors were taken from an adult woman who had mild COVID-19 (a few samples of this study predate the infection). Cell type and time point are not known. Both conserved end residues are part of each CDR3. The D gene is left open where the match is weak. Some rows mark clone size as missing; the rest say once, few, many or name a class of expanded clone.

clone_size j_call d_call v_call cdr3_nt cdr3_aa
few TRBJ2-1 - TRBV5-1 TGCGCCAGCAGTAACGACCCAACCTACAATGAGCAGTTCTTC CASSNDPTYNEQFF
few TRBJ1-2 TRBD1 TRBV6-5 TGTGCCAGCAATCGGGACAGGGGGTATGGCTACACCTTC CASNRDRGYGYTF
few TRBJ2-5 TRBD1 TRBV29-1 TGCAGCGTTGACCACAGGGGATTCCAAGAGACCCAGTACTTC CSVDHRGFQETQYF
few TRBJ1-2 - TRBV5-6 TGTGCCAGCAGCCTGGACACTAACTATGGCTACACCTTC CASSLDTNYGYTF
- TRBJ1-2 - TRBV7-2 TGTGCCAGCACGCAAGAGGGTGTAGGCTATGGCTACACCTTC CASTQEGVGYGYTF
- TRBJ2-7 - TRBV15 TGTGCCACCAGCCTCCCCGGGGGCGAGCAGTACTTC CATSLPGGEQYF
few TRBJ2-6 TRBD1 TRBV4-3 TGCGCCAGCAGCCATGGGGCAGGGGGTCCCAACGTCCTGACTTTC CASSHGAGGPNVLTF
- TRBJ2-7 - TRBV6-6 TGTGCCAGCAGCTCGGGGGAGCAGTACTTC CASSSGEQYF
few TRBJ2-3 - TRBV15 TGTGCCACCAGCAATTGGGGCCCCGAATCCAGCACAGATACGCAGTATTTT CATSNWGPESSTDTQYF
- TRBJ2-7 TRBD2 TRBV7-6 TGTGCCAGCAGCTTAGGGCCGGCTAGCGGCTCCTACGAGCAGTACTTC CASSLGPASGSYEQYF
few TRBJ2-5 - TRBV29-1 TGCAGCGTTGAAACACACCTGGACCTGGAGGGCCAGTACTTC CSVETHLDLEGQYF
- TRBJ1-5 - TRBV7-9 TGTGCCAGCAGCCCACCAGATTCCCCCCAGCATTTT CASSPPDSPQHF
few TRBJ2-4 - TRBV20-1 TGCAGTGCTCCCGGACAACCGATAGCCAAAAACATTCAGTACTTC CSAPGQPIAKNIQYF
many TRBJ1-4 TRBD1 TRBV7-7 TGTGCCAGCAGCTCGGACAGGGCGAGTGAAAAACTGTTTTTT CASSSDRASEKLFF
few TRBJ2-7 - TRBV21-1 TGTGCCAGCATCTCCGGGACAGGGAGATCCTACGAGCAGTACTTC CASISGTGRSYEQYF
- TRBJ2-1 - TRBV29-1 TGCAGCGCTTTCTCGGGAAGCTATGAGCAGTTCTTC CSAFSGSYEQFF
- TRBJ2-7 - TRBV20-1 TGCAGTGCTAGAGATCCCCACTTCGAATACGAGCAGTACTTC CSARDPHFEYEQYF
few TRBJ2-1 TRBD2 TRBV12-3/TRBV12-4 TGTGCCAGCAGTCCTCTAGCGGGGACCTACAATGAGCAGTTCTTC CASSPLAGTYNEQFF
- TRBJ2-7 - TRBV12-3/TRBV12-4 TGTGCCAGCAGTCTCTTAGAAGGGGAATACGAGCAGTACTTC CASSLLEGEYEQYF
few TRBJ1-3 - TRBV12-3/TRBV12-4 TGTGCCAGCAGCTCACAGAGCTCTGGAAACACCATATATTTT CASSSQSSGNTIYF
- TRBJ2-1 TRBD2 TRBV20-1 TGCAGTGGAGCAGGCGGGAGCCCCTACAATGAGCAGTTCTTC CSGAGGSPYNEQFF
- TRBJ2-7 - TRBV3-1 TGTGCCAGCAGCCACGGAGGGGCCGAGCAGTACTTC CASSHGGAEQYF
once TRBJ2-7 - TRBV3-1 TGTGCCAGCAGCCAAGACAGGGCTCGGGAGCAGTACTTC CASSQDRAREQYF
few TRBJ2-7 - TRBV4-1 TGCGCCAGCAGCCAGGGTGAGACCTACGAGCAGTACTTC CASSQGETYEQYF
- TRBJ2-2 - TRBV7-2 TGTGCCAGCAGCTTAGTACCCTCCGGGAACACCGGGGAGCTGTTTTTT CASSLVPSGNTGELFF
few TRBJ2-4 - TRBV15 TGTGCCACCGGGACGGGGGCGGGAAACATTCAGTACTTC CATGTGAGNIQYF
few TRBJ1-1 - TRBV5-1 TGCGCCAGCAGCCAAATCCCCGGACATATGAACACTGAAGCTTTCTTT CASSQIPGHMNTEAFF
- TRBJ2-1 - TRBV20-1 TGCAGTGCTAGCGGGGGAGGTGAGCAGTTCTTC CSASGGGEQFF
- TRBJ2-7 - TRBV4-2 TGTGCCAGCAGCCAAGGGGGAGCGGGTATTCCGTACTTC CASSQGGAGIPYF